The 13 T cell receptor beta chains below all came from one sample that was sequenced in a study of control samples from healthy donors and cancer patients. Using immunoSEQ multiplex PCR, the repertoire was profiled, and TCRdb retains in-frame clones only, with some absent. The sample includes 150,000 or so clones, 88% seen only once; the top ten take 4% to 6%. The sample consisted of blood. Receptor source: a woman in her 30s in good health.

The chain couples TRBV2 to TRBJ2-5, with 8 bases aligning to TRBD2. Germline trimming cut 1 base from V and 5 bases from J; bases unmatched to any gene: 12. In germline, CDR1 is SNHLY, CDR2 FYNNEI. The CDR3 has 17 residues. CDR3 protein: CASSEGPRAGARETQYF. DNA for the CDR3: TGTGCCAGCAGTGAAGGGCCGCGAGCGGGAGCAAGGGAGACCCAGTACTTC.

This chain links TRBV19 with TRBJ1-2; tentatively, D is TRBD1 (6 bases). V was pared by 7 bases and J by 4 bases, with 13 bases between. CDR1 is LNHDA, CDR2 SQIVND, per germline (reference sequence). The CDR3 sequence is 13 residues long. Here the CDR3 reads CASNRQGFYGYTF. The CDR3 DNA is TGTGCCAGTAATCGCCAGGGGTTCTATGGCTACACCTTC.

This chain connects TRBV12-3 or TRBV12-4 to TRBJ1-5; no clear D. CDR3 length: 13 residues. V lost 11 bases and J 3 bases, leaving 14 bases between the germline ends. CDR3: CASSWRDNQPQHF. The CDR3 region has the DNA TGTGCCTCGAGCTGGAGGGACAATCAGCCCCAGCATTTT.

This sequence joins TRBV18 and TRBJ1-5; no clear D. The CDR3 sequence is 14 residues long. Germline assignment: CDR1 KGHSH and CDR2 LQKENI. The germline V and J ends were trimmed by 5 bases and 3 bases, with 11 bases remaining between them. CDR3 sequence (DNA): TGTGCCAGCTCAGAATTAGCGTCCAATCAGCCCCAGCATTTT. The encoded protein is CASSELASNQPQHF.

CDR3 in DNA: TGTGCCAGCAGATACGGACAGGGCGGCTATGGCTACACCTTC. This codes for CASRYGQGGYGYTF. The J gene is TRBJ1-2, the V gene TRBV5-4; TRBD1 aligns across 8 bases. The length of the CDR3 is 14 residues. The V gene end was trimmed by 5 bases and the J gene end by 4 bases; junction bases not matched to a gene: 7. Germline lookup yields CDR1 SGHNT and CDR2 YYREEE (reference sequence).

The rearrangement uses TRBV6-5 and TRBJ1-2; 12 bases map to TRBD1. This CDR3 comprises 15 residues. The germline V gene has CDR1 MNHEY and CDR2 SVGAGI. With V trimmed by 7 bases and J by 8 bases, 11 bases remained unmatched. The DNA of the CDR3 is TGTGCCAGCATCGAGGGGGGACAGGGGGCACTCGGCTACACCTTC. It specifies CASIEGGQGALGYTF.

Only a few counts were recorded for this clone. The chain carries TRBV7-2 and TRBJ1-6; D is perhaps TRBD1 (5 bases). V dropped 5 bases and J dropped 10 bases, with 12 bases sitting between them. Germline CDR1 SGHTA, CDR2 FQGNSA. The CDR3 runs to 13 residues. The CDR3 protein is CASSLKGSSPLHF. CDR3 bases: TGTGCCAGCAGCCTTAAGGGGAGCTCACCCCTCCACTTT.

This chain links TRBV5-5 with TRBJ2-7; the D is unclear. This CDR3 has 17 amino acids. CDR1 and CDR2 from the germline V gene are SGHKS and YYEKEE (reference sequence). Trimming pared 0 bases from V and 2 bases from J, leaving 18 bases between. CDR3 amino acids: CASSLVAAETRAYEQYF. CDR3 nucleotides: TGTGCCAGCAGCTTGGTGGCAGCCGAAACAAGAGCCTACGAGCAGTACTTC.

The chain has TRBV18 and TRBJ1-3; no reliable D call. The CDR3 has 13 amino acids. V was cut by 2 bases and J by 2 bases, with 4 bases left in between. CDR1 and CDR2 (germline): KGHSH, LQKENI. The CDR3 DNA sequence: TGTGCCAGCTCACCAGGGACTGGAAACACCATATATTTT. Amino acids: CASSPGTGNTIYF.

J is TRBJ2-7 and V is TRBV10-3; D possibly corresponds to TRBD2 (5 bases). In germline, CDR1 is ENHRY, CDR2 SYGVKD. Trimming took off 0 bases at V and 7 bases at J, with 10 bases between the two ends. The CDR3 is made up of 13 amino acids. The CDR3 protein is CAISESTSGEQYV. In nucleotides, the CDR3 is TGTGCCATCAGTGAGTCAACGTCGGGAGAGCAGTACGTC.

The CDR3 loop reads CASSPGTTGVETQYF. The CDR3 nucleotides read TGCGCCAGCAGCCCGGGTACTACCGGAGTAGAGACCCAGTACTTC. This rearrangement joins TRBV5-1 to TRBJ2-5, with unresolved D. The CDR3 sequence is 15 residues long. Trimming left V 4 bases short and J 4 bases short, with 17 bases between. Germline CDR1 is SGHRS and CDR2 is YFSETQ.

The rearrangement links TRBV27 to TRBJ1-2; D is possibly TRBD1 (6 bases). The V end lost 5 bases, the J end lost 1 base, and 8 bases lay between the germline ends. This CDR3 contains 13 residues. Looked up from germline, CDR1 is MNHEY and CDR2 is SMNVEV (reference sequence). The CDR3, as DNA: TGTGCCAGCAGTCCGGACAGTAACTATGGCTACACCTTC. This gives the protein CASSPDSNYGYTF.

The V and J genes are TRBV29-1 and TRBJ2-7, with a weak D call TRBD2 (6 bases). V was trimmed by 4 bases and J by 4 bases, leaving 14 bases between them. The germline V gene encodes CDR1 SQVTM and CDR2 ANQGSEA. The CDR3 is 13 amino acids. The chain's CDR3 is CSVVDPRGYEQYF. CDR3 DNA: TGCAGCGTTGTAGACCCCCGGGGGTACGAGCAGTACTTC.